This entry lists 6 T cell receptor beta chains sequenced from one sample in a study of blood T cell repertoires in COVID-19. Sequencing used immunoSEQ multiplex PCR; TCRdb keeps in-frame clones, though not all of them. The sample yields approximately 280,000 clones, about 90% seen once. The sequencing input was peripheral blood. The origin of the receptors is a woman aged 30 to 39 who had recovered from COVID-19.

This clone was counted only a few times. The chain combines TRBV3-1 (or the pseudogene TRBV3-2) with TRBJ2-1; 8 nucleotides match TRBD1. J lost 8 bases, V lost 4 bases, and 10 bases had no gene match. The CDR3 runs to 15 residues. Germline CDR1 reads LGHDT; CDR2 reads YNNKEL (reference sequence). This chain's CDR3 is CASSRDRGGLHEQFF. The CDR3 DNA reads as TGTGCCAGCAGCCGCGACAGGGGTGGACTGCATGAGCAGTTCTTC.

The CDR3 reads CASSQDPLSLSQYF. The CDR3 nucleotides read TGCGCCAGCAGCCAAGACCCCTTGAGCTTATCGCAGTATTTT. The V and J genes are TRBV4-3 and TRBJ2-3, with D unresolved. The CDR3 runs 14 residues. CDR1 and CDR2 (germline): LGHNA, YSLEER. Trimming removed 0 bases from V and 10 bases from J, with 14 bases in between.

The chain carries TRBV29-1 and TRBJ2-7, with D perhaps matching TRBD1 (6 bases). Germline-derived CDR1 and CDR2 are SQVTM and ANQGSEA. This CDR3 has 13 residues. V was clipped by 8 bases and J by 1 base, with 15 bases between them. CDR3 in amino acids: CSSRDTLSYEQYF. The CDR3 nucleotides are TGCAGCTCTCGGGACACACTTTCCTACGAGCAGTACTTC.

The chain combines TRBV6-5 with TRBJ1-4, with 7 positions matching TRBD1. This CDR3 is built from 14 residues. With 8 bases clipped from V and 5 bases from J, the junction kept 8 bases outside the gene matches. CDR1 and CDR2 from the germline V gene are MNHEY and SVGAGI. CDR3 in DNA: TGTGCCAGCTCCGAGGGGGCGGTCAATGAAAAACTGTTTTTT. Protein: CASSEGAVNEKLFF.

A single count supports this clone. The rearrangement uses TRBV24-1 and TRBJ2-3, with 7 bases that match TRBD2. Germline V gives CDR1 KGHDR, CDR2 SFDVKD. The CDR3 covers 18 residues. Trimming at V came to 0 bases and at J to 1 base, leaving 9 bases not matched to a gene. For the CDR3, the DNA is TGTGCCACCAGTGATTTGAGAGGGAGGGCCGGTGGCACAGATACGCAGTATTTT. As protein: CATSDLRGRAGGTDTQYF.

The rearrangement joins TRBV19 to TRBJ1-2; 8 nucleotides line up with TRBD1. There are 16 residues in the CDR3. The V gene's germline CDR1 is LNHDA and CDR2 SQIVND (reference sequence). Germline trimming cut 4 bases from V and 1 base from J; bases unmatched to any gene: 8. CDR3 protein: CASSNPRTGFNYGYTF. Written as DNA, the CDR3 is TGTGCCAGTAGTAATCCTCGGACAGGGTTTAACTATGGCTACACCTTC.